This T cell receptor (beta chain) is from a study of STAT5B mutations in CD4+ large granular lymphocyte leukemia. V trimming: 5 bases; J trimming: 4 bases; junction bases outside the gene matches: 4. The CDR3 totals 13 residues. Germline CDR1 and CDR2: MNHEY and SVGAGI. Sequencing was performed with immunoSEQ multiplex PCR; in TCRdb, only in-frame clones are kept and a portion is missing. The sample comprises around 29,000 clones, around 80% of which are singletons, and approximately 6.2% rests with the top ten. This sequence joins TRBV6-5 and TRBJ1-2; 7 bases align to TRBD1. The sequence was collected from a human donor in good health. The sequenced sample consisted of CD4+ T cells from blood buffy coats. CDR3 loop: CASSRTGIYGYTF. The CDR3 DNA reads TGTGCCAGCAGTAGGACAGGAATCTATGGCTACACCTTC.